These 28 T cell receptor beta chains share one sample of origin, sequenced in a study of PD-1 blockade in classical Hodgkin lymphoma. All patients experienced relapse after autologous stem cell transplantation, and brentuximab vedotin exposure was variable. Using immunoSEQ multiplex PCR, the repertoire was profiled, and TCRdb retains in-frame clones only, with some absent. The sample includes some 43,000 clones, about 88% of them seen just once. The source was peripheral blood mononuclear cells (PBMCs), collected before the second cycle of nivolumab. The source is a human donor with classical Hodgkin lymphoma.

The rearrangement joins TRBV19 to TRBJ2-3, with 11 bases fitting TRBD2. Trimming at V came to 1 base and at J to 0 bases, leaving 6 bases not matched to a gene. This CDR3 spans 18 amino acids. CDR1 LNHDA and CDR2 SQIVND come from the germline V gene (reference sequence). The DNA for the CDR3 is TGTGCCAGTAGTATAGGGGGGGGGACTAGCGGTAGCACAGATACGCAGTATTTT. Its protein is CASSIGGGTSGSTDTQYF.

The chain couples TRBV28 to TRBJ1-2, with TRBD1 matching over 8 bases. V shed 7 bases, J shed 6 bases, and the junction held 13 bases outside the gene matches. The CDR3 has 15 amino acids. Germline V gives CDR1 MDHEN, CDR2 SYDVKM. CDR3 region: CASTSPGRGRDGYTF. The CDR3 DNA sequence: TGTGCCAGCACCTCACCGGGCAGGGGGCGAGATGGCTACACCTTC.

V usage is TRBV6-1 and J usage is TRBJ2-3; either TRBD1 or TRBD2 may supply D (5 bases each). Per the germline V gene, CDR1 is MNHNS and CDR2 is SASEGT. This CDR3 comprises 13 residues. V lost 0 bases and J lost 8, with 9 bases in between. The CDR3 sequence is CASSEARGRTQYF. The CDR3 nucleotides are TGTGCCAGCAGTGAAGCGAGGGGTCGTACGCAGTATTTT.

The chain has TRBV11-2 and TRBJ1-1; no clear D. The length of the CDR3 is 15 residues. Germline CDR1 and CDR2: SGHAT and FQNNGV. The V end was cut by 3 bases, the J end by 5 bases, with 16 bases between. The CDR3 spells CASSLGVGKETEAFF. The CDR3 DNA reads TGTGCCAGCAGCTTGGGCGTAGGAAAGGAAACTGAAGCTTTCTTT.

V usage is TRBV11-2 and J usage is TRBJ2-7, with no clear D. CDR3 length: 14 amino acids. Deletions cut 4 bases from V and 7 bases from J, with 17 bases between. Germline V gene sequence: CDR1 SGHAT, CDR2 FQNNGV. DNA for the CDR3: TGTGCCAGCAGCTCCCTGACTGGGAAATGGGAGCAGTACTTC. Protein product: CASSSLTGKWEQYF. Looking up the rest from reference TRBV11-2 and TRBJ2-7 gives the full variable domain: EAGVAQSPRYKIIEKRQSVAFWCNPISGHATLYWYQQILGQGPKLLIQFQNNGVVDDSQLPKDRFSAERLKGVDSTLKIQPAKLEDSAVYLCASSSLTGKWEQYFGPGTRLTVT.

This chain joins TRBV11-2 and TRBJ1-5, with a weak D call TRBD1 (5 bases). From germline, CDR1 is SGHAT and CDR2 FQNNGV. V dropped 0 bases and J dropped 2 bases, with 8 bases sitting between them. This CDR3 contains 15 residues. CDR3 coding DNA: TGTGCCAGCAGCTTAGAGGGACGGCGCAATCAGCCCCAGCATTTT. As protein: CASSLEGRRNQPQHF.

The DNA for the CDR3 is TGCAGTGCTAGACCACAGCTTGGCTACACCTTC. Amino acid sequence: CSARPQLGYTF. The J gene is TRBJ1-2, the V gene TRBV20-1; D is ambiguous. The CDR3 covers 11 residues. Germline loops: CDR1 DFQATT, CDR2 SNEGSKA (reference sequence). V shed 2 bases and J shed 7 bases, with 8 bases lying between them.

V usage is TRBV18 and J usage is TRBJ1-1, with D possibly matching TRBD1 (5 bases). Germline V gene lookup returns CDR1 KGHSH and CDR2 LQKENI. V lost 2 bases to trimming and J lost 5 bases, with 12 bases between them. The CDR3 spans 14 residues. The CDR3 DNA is TGTGCCAGCTCACCATTCCCGGGGGGGACTGAAGCTTTCTTT. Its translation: CASSPFPGGTEAFF.

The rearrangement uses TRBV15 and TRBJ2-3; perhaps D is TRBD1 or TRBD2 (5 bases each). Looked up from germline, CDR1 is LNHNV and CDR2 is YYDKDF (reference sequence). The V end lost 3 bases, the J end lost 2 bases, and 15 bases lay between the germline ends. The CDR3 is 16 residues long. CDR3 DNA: TGTGCCACCAGCAGGGGTAGGGGAGCCGTCACAGATACGCAGTATTTT. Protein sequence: CATSRGRGAVTDTQYF.

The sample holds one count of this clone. CDR3 nucleotides: TGTGCCAGCAGCTTAGAGGGTACTACAAATGAAAAACTGTTTTTT. Encoded protein: CASSLEGTTNEKLFF. The chain links TRBV7-9 to TRBJ1-4; D is undetermined. The length of the CDR3 is 15 residues. Germline CDR1 SEHNR, CDR2 FQNEAQ (reference sequence). Trimming shortened V by 1 base and J by 5 bases, and 11 bases separated the two germline ends. Supplemented by reference TRBV7-9 and TRBJ1-4, the full variable domain reads DTGVSQNPRHKITKRGQNVTFRCDPISEHNRLYWYRQTLGQGPEFLTYFQNEAQLEKSRLLSDRFSAERPKGSFSTLEIQRTEQGDSAMYLCASSLEGTTNEKLFFGSGTQLSVL.

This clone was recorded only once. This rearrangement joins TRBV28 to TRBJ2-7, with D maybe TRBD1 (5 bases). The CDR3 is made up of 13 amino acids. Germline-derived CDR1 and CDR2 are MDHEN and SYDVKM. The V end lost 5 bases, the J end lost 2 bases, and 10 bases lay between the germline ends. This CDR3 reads CASSPDRAYEQYF. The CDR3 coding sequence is TGTGCCAGCAGTCCCGACAGAGCCTACGAGCAGTACTTC.

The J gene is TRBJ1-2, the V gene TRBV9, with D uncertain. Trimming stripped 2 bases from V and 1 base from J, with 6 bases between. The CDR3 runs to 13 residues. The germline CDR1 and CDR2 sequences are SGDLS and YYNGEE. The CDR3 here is CASSVLVNYGYTF. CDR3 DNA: TGTGCCAGCAGCGTTTTAGTTAACTATGGCTACACCTTC.

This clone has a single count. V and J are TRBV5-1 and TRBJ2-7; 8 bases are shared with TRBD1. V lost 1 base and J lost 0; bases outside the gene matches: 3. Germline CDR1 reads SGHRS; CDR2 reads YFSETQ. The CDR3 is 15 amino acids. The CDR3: CASSLQGASSYEQYF. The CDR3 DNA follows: TGCGCCAGCAGCTTGCAGGGGGCGAGCTCCTACGAGCAGTACTTC.

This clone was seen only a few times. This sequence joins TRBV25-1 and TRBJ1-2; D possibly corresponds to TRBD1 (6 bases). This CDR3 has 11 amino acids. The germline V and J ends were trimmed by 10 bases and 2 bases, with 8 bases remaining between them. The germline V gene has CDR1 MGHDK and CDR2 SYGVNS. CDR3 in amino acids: CATGQNYGYTF. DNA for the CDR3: TGTGCCACAGGACAGAACTATGGCTACACCTTC.

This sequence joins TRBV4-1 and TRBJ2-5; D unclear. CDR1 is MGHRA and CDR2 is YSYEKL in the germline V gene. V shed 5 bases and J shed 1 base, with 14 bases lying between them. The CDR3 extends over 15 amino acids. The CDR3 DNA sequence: TGCGCCAGCAGCGACCTTTTGAGCCCCCAAGAGACCCAGTACTTC. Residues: CASSDLLSPQETQYF.

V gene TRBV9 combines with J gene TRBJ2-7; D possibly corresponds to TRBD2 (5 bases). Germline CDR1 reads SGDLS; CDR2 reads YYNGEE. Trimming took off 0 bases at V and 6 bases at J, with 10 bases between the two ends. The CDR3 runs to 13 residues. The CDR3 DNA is TGTGCCAGCAGCGTAGGGGTTCGGGGCGAGCAGTACTTC. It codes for CASSVGVRGEQYF.

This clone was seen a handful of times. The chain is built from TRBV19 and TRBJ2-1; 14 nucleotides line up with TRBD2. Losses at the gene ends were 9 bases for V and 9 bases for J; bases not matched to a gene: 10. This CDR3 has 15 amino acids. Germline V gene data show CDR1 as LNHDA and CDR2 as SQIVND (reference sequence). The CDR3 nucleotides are TGTGCCAGGCCTACGGGACTAGCGGGAGAGCCTGAGCAGTTCTTC. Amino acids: CARPTGLAGEPEQFF.

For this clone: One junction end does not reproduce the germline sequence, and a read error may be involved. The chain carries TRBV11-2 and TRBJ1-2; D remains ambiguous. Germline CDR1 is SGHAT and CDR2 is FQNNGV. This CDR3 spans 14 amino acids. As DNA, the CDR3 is TGTGCCAGCAGCCTAGATGAGGTAGCGGGGGGCTACACCTTC. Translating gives CASSLDEVAGGYTF. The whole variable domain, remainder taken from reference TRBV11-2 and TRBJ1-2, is EAGVAQSPRYKIIEKRQSVAFWCNPISGHATLYWYQQILGQGPKLLIQFQNNGVVDDSQLPKDRFSAERLKGVDSTLKIQPAKLEDSAVYLCASSLDEVAGGYTFGSGTRLTVV.

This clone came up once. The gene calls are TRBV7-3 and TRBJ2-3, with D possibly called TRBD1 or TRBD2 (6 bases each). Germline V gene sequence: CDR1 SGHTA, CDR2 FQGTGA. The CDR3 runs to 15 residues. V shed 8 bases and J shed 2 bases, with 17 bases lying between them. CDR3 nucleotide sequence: TGTGCCAGCCAGCAGGTGGGGGGCCCCACAGATACGCAGTATTTT. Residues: CASQQVGGPTDTQYF. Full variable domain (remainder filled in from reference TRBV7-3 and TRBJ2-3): GAGVSQTPSNKVTEKGKYVELRCDPISGHTALYWYRQSLGQGPEFLIYFQGTGAADDSGLPNDRFFAVRPEGSVSTLKIQRTERGDSAVYLCASQQVGGPTDTQYFGPGTRLTVL.

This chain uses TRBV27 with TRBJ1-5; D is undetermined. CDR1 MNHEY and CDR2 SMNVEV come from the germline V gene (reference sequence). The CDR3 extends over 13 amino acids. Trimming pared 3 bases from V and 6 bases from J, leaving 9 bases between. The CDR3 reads CASSLSAGQPQHF. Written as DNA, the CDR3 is TGTGCCAGCAGTTTGTCCGCTGGTCAGCCCCAGCATTTT.

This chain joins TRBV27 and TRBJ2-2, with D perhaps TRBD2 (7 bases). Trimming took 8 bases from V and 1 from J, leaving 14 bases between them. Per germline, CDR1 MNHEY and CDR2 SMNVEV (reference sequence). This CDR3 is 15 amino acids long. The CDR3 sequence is CASRGATQNTGELFF. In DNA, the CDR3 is TGTGCCAGCCGGGGGGCGACACAGAACACCGGGGAGCTGTTTTTT.

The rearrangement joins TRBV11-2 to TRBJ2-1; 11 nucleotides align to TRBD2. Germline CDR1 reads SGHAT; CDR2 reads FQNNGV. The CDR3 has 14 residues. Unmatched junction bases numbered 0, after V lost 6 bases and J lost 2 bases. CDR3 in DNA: TGTGCCAGCAGACTAGCGGGAGCCTACAATGAGCAGTTCTTC. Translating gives CASRLAGAYNEQFF.

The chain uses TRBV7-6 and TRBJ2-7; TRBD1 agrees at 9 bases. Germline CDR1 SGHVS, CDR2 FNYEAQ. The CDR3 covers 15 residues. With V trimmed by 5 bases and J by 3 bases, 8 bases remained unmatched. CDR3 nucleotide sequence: TGTGCCAGCAGCACGAGGACAGGGGCTTTCTACGAGCAGTACTTC. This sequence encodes CASSTRTGAFYEQYF.

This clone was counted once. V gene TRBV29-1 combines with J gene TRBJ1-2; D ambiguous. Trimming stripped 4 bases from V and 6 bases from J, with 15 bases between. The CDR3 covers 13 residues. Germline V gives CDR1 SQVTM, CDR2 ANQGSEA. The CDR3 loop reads CSVVDTSSDGYTF. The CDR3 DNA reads TGCAGCGTTGTCGACACCTCCTCGGATGGCTACACCTTC.

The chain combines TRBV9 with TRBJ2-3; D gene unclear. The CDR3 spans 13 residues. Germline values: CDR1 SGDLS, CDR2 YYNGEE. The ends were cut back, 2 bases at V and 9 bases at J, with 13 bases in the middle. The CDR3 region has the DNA TGTGCCAGCAGCGTTACCGGGTTGAACACGCAGTATTTT. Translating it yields CASSVTGLNTQYF.

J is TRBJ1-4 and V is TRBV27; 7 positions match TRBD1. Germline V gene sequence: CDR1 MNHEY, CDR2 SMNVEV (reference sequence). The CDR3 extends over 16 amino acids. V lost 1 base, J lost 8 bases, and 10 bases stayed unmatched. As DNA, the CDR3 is TGTGCCAGCAGTTTATACCTACAGGGGAGAGCGGAAAAACTGTTTTTT. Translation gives CASSLYLQGRAEKLFF.

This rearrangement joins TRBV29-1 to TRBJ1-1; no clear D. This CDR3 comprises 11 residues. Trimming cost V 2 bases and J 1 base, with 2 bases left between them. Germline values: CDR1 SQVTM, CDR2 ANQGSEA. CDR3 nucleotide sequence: TGCAGCGTTGAACGGAACACTGAAGCTTTCTTT. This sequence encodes CSVERNTEAFF.

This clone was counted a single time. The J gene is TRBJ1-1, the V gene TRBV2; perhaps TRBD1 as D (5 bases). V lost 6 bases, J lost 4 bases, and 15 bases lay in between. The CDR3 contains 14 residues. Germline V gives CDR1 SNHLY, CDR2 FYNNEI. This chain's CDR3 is CASRPQVRGTEAFF. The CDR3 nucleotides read TGTGCCAGCAGACCACAGGTCCGGGGCACTGAAGCTTTCTTT.